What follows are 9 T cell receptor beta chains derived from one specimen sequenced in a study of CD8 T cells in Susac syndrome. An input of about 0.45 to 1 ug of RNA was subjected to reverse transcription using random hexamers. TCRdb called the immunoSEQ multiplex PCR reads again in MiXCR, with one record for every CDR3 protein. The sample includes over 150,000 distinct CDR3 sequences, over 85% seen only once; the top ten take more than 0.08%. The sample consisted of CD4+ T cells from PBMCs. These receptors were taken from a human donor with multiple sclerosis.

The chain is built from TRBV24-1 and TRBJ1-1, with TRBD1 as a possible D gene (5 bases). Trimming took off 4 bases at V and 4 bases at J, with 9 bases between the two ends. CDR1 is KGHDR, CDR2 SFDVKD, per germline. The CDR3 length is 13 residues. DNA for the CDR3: TGTGCCACCAGTGAGGGGACCGGCACTGAAGCTTTCTTT. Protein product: CATSEGTGTEAFF.

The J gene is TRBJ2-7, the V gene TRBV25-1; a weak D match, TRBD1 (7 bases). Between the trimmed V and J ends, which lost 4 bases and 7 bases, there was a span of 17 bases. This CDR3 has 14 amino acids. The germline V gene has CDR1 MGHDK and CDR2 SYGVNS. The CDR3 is CASSAPGRDREQYF. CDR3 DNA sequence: TGTGCCAGCAGTGCCCCAGGGCGGGACAGAGAGCAGTACTTC.

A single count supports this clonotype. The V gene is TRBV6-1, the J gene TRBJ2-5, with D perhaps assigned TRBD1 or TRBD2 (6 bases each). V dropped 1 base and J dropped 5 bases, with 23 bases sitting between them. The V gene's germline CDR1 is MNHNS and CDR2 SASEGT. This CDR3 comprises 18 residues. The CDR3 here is CASSEGKTNSGGRETQYF. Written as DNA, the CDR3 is TGTGCCAGCAGTGAAGGAAAGACTAACTCCGGGGGCAGGGAGACCCAGTACTTC.

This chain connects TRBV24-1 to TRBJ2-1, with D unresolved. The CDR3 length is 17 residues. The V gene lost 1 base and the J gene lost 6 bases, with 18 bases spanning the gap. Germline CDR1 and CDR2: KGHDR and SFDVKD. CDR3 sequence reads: CATSDFISGRSSNEQFF. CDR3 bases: TGTGCCACCAGTGATTTTATCTCAGGTCGCTCGTCCAATGAGCAGTTCTTC.

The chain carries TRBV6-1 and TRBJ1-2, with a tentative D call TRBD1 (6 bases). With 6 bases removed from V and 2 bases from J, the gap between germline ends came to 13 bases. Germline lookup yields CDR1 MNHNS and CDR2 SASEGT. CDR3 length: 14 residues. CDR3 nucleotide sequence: TGTGCCAGCAGGGCAGGGGATCTAAACTATGGCTACACCTTC. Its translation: CASRAGDLNYGYTF.

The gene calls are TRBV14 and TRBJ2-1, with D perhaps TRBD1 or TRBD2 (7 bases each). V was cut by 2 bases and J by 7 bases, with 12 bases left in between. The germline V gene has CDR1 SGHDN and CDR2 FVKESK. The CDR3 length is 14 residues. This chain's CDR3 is CASSQREGANEQFF. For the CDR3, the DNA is TGTGCCAGCAGCCAAAGGGAGGGGGCGAATGAGCAGTTCTTC.

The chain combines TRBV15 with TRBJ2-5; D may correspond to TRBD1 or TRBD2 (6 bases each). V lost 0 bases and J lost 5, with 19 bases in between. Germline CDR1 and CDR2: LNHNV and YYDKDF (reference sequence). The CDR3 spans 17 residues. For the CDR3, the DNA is TGTGCCACCAGCAGAGACCTTGCCTCGGGGGCTCGGGAGACCCAGTACTTC. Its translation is CATSRDLASGARETQYF.

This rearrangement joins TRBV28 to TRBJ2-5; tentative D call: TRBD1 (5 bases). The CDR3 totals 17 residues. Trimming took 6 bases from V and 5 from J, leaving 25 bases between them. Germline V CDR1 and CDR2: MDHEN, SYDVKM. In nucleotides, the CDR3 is TGTGCCAGCAGCTCAGGGTTCGATCTTCGGACCCGGGAGACCCAGTACTTC. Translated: CASSSGFDLRTRETQYF.

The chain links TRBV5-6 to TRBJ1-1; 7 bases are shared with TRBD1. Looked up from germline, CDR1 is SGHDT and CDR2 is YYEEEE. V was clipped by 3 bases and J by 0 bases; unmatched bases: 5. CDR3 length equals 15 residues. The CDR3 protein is CASSWRGQLNTEAFF. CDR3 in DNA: TGTGCCAGCAGCTGGCGGGGACAGCTGAACACTGAAGCTTTCTTT.